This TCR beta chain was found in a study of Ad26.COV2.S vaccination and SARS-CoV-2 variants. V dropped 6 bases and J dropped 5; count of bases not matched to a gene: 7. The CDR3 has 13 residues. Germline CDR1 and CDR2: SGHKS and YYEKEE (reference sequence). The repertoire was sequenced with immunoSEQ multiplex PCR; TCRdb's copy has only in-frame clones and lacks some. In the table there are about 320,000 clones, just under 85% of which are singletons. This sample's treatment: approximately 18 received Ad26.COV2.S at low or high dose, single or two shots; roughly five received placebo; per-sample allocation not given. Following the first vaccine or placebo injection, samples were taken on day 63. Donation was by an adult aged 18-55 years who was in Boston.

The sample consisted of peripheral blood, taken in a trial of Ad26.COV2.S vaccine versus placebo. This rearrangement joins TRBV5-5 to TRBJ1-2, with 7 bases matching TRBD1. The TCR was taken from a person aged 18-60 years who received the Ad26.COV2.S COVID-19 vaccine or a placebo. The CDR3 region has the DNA TGTGCCAGCACCCCAGGACAGGTTTATGGCTACACCTTC. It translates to CASTPGQVYGYTF.